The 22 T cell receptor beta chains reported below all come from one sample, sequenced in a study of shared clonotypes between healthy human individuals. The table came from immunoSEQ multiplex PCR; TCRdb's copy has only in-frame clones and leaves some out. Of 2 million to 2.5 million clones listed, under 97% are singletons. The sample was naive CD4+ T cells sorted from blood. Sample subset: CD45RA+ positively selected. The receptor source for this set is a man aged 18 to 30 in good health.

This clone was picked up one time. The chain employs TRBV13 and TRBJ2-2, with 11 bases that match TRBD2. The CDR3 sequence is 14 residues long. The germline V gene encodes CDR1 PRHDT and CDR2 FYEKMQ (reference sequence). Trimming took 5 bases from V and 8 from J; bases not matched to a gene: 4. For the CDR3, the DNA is TGTGCCAGCAGCCTCCGGACTAGCGGGGGGGAGCTGTTTTTT. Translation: CASSLRTSGGELFF.

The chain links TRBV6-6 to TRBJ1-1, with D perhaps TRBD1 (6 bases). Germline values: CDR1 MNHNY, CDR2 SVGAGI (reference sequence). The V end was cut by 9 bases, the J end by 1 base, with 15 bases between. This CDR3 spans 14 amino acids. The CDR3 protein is CASVGRTANTEAFF. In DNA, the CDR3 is TGTGCCAGTGTAGGTCGGACAGCGAACACTGAAGCTTTCTTT.

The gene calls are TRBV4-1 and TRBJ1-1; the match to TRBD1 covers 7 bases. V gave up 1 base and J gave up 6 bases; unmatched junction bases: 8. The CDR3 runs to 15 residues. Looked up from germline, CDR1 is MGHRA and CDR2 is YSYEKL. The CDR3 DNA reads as TGCGCCAGCAGCCAAGGAGCTACAGGGGTCCCTGAAGCTTTCTTT. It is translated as CASSQGATGVPEAFF.

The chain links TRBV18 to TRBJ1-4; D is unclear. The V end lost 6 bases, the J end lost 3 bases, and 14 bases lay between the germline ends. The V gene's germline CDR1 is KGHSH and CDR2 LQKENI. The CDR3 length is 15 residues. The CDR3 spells CASSVSSLPNEKLFF. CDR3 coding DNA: TGTGCCAGCTCGGTTTCTTCATTGCCTAATGAAAAACTGTTTTTT.

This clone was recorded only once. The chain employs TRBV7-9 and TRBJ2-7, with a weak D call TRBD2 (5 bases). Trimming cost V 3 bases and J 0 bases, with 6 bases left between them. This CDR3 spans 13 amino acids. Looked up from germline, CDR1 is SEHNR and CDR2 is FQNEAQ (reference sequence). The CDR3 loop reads CASSFGLSYEQYF. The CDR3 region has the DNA TGTGCCAGCAGCTTCGGACTCTCCTACGAGCAGTACTTC.

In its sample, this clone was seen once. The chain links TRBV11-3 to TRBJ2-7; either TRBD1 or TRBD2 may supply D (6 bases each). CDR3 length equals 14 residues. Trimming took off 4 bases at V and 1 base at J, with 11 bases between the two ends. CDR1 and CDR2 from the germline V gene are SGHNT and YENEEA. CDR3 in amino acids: CASSSGGGSYEQYF. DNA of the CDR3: TGTGCCAGCAGCTCCGGAGGGGGGTCCTACGAGCAGTACTTC.

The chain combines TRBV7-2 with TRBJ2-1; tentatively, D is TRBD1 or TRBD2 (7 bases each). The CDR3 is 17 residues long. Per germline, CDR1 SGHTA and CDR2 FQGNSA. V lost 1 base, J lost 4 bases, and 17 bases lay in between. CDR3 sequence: CASSLVSGRGHYNEQFF. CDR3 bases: TGTGCCAGCAGCTTAGTATCAGGGAGGGGGCATTACAATGAGCAGTTCTTC. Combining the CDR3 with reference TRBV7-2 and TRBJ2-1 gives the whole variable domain GAGVSQSPSNKVTEKGKDVELRCDPISGHTALYWYRQSLGQGLEFLIYFQGNSAPDKSGLPSDRFSAERTGGSVSTLTIQRTQQEDSAVYLCASSLVSGRGHYNEQFFGPGTRLTVL.

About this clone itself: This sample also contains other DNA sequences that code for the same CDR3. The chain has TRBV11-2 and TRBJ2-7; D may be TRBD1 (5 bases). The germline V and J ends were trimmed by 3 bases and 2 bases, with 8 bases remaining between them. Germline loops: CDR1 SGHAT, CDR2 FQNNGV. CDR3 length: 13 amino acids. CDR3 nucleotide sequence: TGTGCCAGCAGCTTGGCAGGGACCTACGAGCAGTACTTC. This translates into CASSLAGTYEQYF. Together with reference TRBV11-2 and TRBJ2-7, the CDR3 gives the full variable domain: EAGVAQSPRYKIIEKRQSVAFWCNPISGHATLYWYQQILGQGPKLLIQFQNNGVVDDSQLPKDRFSAERLKGVDSTLKIQPAKLEDSAVYLCASSLAGTYEQYFGPGTRLTVT.

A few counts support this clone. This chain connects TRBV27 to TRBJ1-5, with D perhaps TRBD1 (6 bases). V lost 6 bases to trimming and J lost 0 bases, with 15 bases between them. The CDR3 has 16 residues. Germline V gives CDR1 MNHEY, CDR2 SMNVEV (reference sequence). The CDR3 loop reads CASSSLGQISNQPQHF. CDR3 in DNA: TGTGCCAGCAGCTCACTCGGACAGATTAGCAATCAGCCCCAGCATTTT.

CDR3 sequence (DNA): TGTGCCAGCAGCTTAGCCCGACTAGCGGCCTACAATGAGCAGTTCTTC. Translated: CASSLARLAAYNEQFF. The rearrangement uses TRBV7-2 and TRBJ2-1; 9 bases map to TRBD2. Germline V gene lookup returns CDR1 SGHTA and CDR2 FQGNSA. The CDR3 totals 16 residues. Losses at the gene ends were 0 bases for V and 2 bases for J; bases not matched to a gene: 2.

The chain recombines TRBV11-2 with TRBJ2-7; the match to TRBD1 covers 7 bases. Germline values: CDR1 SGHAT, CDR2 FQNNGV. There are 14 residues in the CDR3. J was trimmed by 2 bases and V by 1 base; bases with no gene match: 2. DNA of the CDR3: TGTGCCAGCAGCTTAGCCGGGACAGCCTACGAGCAGTACTTC. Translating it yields CASSLAGTAYEQYF.

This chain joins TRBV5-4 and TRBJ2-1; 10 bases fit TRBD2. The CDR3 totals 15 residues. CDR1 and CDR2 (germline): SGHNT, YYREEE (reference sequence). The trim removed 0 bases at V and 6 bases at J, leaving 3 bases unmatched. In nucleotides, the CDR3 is TGTGCCAGCAGCTTGGCACTAGCGGGGATCAATGAGCAGTTCTTC. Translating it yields CASSLALAGINEQFF. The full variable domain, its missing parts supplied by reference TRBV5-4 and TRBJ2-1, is ETGVTQSPTHLIKTRGQQVTLRCSSQSGHNTVSWYQQALGQGPQFIFQYYREEENGRGNFPPRFSGLQFPNYSSELNVNALELDDSALYLCASSLALAGINEQFFGPGTRLTVL.

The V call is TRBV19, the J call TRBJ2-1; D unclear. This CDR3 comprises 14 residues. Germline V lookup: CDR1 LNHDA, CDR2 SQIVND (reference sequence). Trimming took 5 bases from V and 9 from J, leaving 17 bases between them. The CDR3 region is CASSSTSPISEQFF. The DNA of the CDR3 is TGTGCCAGTAGTTCGACCAGCCCGATAAGTGAGCAGTTCTTC.

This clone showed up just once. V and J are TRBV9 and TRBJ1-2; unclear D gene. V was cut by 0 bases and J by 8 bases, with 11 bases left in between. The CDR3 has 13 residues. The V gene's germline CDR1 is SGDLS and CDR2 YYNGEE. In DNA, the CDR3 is TGTGCCAGCAGCGTAGTGGCAGGCGGGGGCTACACCTTC. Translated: CASSVVAGGGYTF.

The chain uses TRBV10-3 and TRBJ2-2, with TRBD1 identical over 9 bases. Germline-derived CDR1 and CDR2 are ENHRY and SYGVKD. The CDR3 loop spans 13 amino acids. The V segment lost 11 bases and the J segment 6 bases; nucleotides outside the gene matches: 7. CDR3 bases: TGTGCCGTCCGGGACAGGGAATCCGGGGAGCTGTTTTTT. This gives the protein CAVRDRESGELFF.

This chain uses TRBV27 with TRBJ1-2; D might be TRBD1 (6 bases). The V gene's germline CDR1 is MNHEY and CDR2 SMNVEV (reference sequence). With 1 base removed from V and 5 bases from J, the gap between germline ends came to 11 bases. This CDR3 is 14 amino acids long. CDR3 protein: CASSLYREGYGYTF. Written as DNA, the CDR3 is TGTGCCAGCAGTTTATACAGGGAAGGGTATGGCTACACCTTC.

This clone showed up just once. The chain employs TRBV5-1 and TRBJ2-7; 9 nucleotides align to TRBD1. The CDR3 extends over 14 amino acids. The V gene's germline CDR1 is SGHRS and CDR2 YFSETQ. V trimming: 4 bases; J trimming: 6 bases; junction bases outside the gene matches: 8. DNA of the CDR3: TGCGCCAGCAGCATGGGACAGGGACACGCCGAGCAGTACTTC. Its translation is CASSMGQGHAEQYF.

The CDR3 region has the DNA TGCGCCAGCAGCTTGTGGTCGGGAGGCGGATCCCATGAGCAGTTCTTC. As protein: CASSLWSGGGSHEQFF. The gene calls are TRBV5-1 and TRBJ2-1; 7 nucleotides agree with TRBD2. V shed 1 base and J 8 bases; nucleotides not matched to a gene: 12. This CDR3 spans 16 amino acids. The germline CDR1 and CDR2 sequences are SGHRS and YFSETQ.

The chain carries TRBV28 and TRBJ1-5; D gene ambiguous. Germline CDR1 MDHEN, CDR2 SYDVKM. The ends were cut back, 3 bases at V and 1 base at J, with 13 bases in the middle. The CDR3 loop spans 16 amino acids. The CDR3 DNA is TGTGCCAGCAGTTTTACGGGGATACTAAGCAATCAGCCCCAGCATTTT. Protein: CASSFTGILSNQPQHF.

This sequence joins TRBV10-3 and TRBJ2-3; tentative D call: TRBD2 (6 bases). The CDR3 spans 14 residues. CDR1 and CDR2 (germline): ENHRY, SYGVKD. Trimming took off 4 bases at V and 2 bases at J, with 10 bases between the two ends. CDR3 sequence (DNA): TGTGCCATCAGTGCGGGGGAGTCCACAGATACGCAGTATTTT. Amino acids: CAISAGESTDTQYF.

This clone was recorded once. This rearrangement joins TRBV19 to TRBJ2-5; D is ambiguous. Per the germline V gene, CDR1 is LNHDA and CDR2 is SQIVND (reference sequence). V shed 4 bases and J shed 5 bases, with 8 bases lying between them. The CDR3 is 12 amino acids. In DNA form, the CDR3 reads TGTGCCAGTAGTAATCGGTTTGAGACCCAGTACTTC. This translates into CASSNRFETQYF.

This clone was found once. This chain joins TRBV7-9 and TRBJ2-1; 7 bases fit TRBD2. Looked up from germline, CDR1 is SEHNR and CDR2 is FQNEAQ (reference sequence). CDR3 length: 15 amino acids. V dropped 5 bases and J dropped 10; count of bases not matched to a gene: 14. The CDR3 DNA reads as TGTGCCAGCAGCCACCCTGGGAGGGTAATATGGGAGCAGTTCTTC. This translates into CASSHPGRVIWEQFF.